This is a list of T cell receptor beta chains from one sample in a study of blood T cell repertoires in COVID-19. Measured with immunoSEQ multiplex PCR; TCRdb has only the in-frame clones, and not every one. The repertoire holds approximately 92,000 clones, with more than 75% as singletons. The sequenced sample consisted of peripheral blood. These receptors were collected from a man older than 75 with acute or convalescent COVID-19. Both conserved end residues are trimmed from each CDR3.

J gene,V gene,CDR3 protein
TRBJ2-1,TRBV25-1,ASSRLIGQLYNEQF
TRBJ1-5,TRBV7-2,ASSSGGGQPQH
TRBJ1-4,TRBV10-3,ATRDRPTNEKLF
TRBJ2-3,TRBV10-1,ASSGGLTDTQY
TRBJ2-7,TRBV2,ASSPTGQSYEQY
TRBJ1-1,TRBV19,ASLGQMNTEAF
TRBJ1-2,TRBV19,ASSSHLRDRDRYT
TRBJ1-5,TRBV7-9,ASSLGSWGGPSGQPQH
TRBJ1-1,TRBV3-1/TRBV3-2,ASSQTTNTEAF
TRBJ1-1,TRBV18,ASSPQGATNTEAF
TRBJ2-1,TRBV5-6,ASSLDINEQF
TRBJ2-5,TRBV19,ASSKTGSVETQY
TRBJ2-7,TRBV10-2,ATTTAGGLYEQY
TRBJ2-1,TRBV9,ASSDDLAGSYNEQF
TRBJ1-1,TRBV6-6,ASRGTAMNTEAF
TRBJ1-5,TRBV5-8,ASSSGQWNQPQH
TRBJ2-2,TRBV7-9,ASSQTSTSTGELF
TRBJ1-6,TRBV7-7,ASSLDRDSPLH
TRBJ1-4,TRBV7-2,ASSLAPFNEKLF
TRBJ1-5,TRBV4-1,ASSQDSSNQPQH
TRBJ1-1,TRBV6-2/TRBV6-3,ASSYTRSALEAF
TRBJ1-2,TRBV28,ASSLPRDRGVLSGYT
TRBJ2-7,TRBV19,ASSTPGQTYEQY
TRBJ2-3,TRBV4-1,ASSQAASGLDTQY
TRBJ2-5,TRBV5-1,ASSLGGGETQY
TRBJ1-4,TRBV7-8,ASSLTPEEKLF
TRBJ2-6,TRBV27,ASSFRAGGRSGANVLT
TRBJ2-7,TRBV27,ASSRIPGQSSYEQY
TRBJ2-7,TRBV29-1,SVKSAYEQY